This TCR beta chain was captured in a study of blood T cell repertoires in COVID-19 (dated by TCRdb to 2018 to 2021). Looking at the study overall: The collaborator samples originated in the United States, Italy and Spain and spanned the acute and convalescent phases of COVID-19. Samples were obtained from the ongoing ImmuneRACE study (first 160 participants) and from roughly 1,300 subjects provided by 6 global collaborators. The repertoires were released in a freely available public database meant as a resource for research on the immune response to SARS-CoV-2. The sample metadata nearly always contained a de-identified subject ID, COVID-19 status, age in years and sex. Where available, HLA class I and class II types were taken from metadata supplied by the sample provider and were not determined by assay-based typing. Subjects who had been exposed to COVID-19, were actively infected with it, or had recovered from it provided the deeply sampled blood TCRbeta repertoires that made up the dataset. The material from the prospective study consisted of cDNA or gDNA derived from T cells, B-cell-depleted T cells, or PBMCs.

TCRbeta CDR3 regions were amplified from genomic DNA by means of the immunoSEQ Assay, a bias-controlled multiplex PCR. In the original analysis: Within the assay, amplification of reference gene primers was used to estimate how many nucleated cells each sample contained. Sequence reads were collapsed and filtered to measure the absolute abundance of every unique TCRbeta CDR3 rearrangement. For each sample, productive Simpson clonality was calculated by taking the square root of Simpson's diversity index across productive rearrangements. In TCRdb, the immuneACCESS table is reduced to in-frame sequences with V and J assigned. These tables do not hold every clone; where another copy was compared, an unresolved V gene accounts for under half, and the others remain unexplained. That table supplies the V and J calls and clone size; D and trimming were determined from the DNA. Here the sample has tens of thousands of clones; around 80% occur a single time. In total, the top ten clones hold roughly 14% of the sample.

General findings and caveats noted by the study authors: Clinical and demographic metadata were provided uncurated, with the amount varying by source and participant.

As to this clone: No antigen is known for it. The record has no base qualities; no much larger clone is one base away.

The trim is 4 bases for V and 0 bases for J, with a gap of 16 bases between the germline ends. Sequences LGHDT (CDR1) and YNNKEL (CDR2) are obtained from the germline V gene (reference sequence). From cysteine to phenylalanine, the CDR3 is 18 amino acids long. CDR3 DNA only is kept here, 54 bases in frame from base 1. One collaborating source in Seattle enrolled patients while the patients were actively infected and followed the patients over time throughout the course of disease. Each collaborating institution followed its own protocols to collect whole blood in K2EDTA tubes. For TCRbeta analysis, collaborators shipped samples in one of three forms: frozen whole blood, isolated PBMCs, or DNA extracted from either of those sample types.

Sequences were obtained from peripheral blood. Recombination linked TRBV3-1 (or the pseudogene TRBV3-2) to TRBJ2-6, with no confidently assigned D gene. This sequence was found in a man in his fifties or sixties with COVID-19, enrolled during active disease. The sequenced DNA is TGTGCCAGCAGCCCTAAATACTTACAGTACTCTGGGGCCAACGTCCTGACTTTC. Its amino acids are CASSPKYLQYSGANVLTF.